This T cell receptor (beta chain) was sequenced during a study of Graves' ophthalmopathy and Graves' hyperthyroidism. Findings and caveats of the study: Most thyroid clonotypes with frequency above 0.001 were detected in blood too.

This clonotype was detected only once. Its antigen is not identified. From germline, CDR1 is MNHNS and CDR2 SASEGT. Trimming removed 9 bases at V and 5 bases at J, with 19 bases between. The CDR3 loop spans 14 amino acids. The sequenced template was RNA, covering the TCR beta CDR3 region. Second-round multiplex PCR followed a first-round RT-PCR using HTBI primers. TCRdb itself ran the multiplex PCR reads through MiXCR, one entry per CDR3 protein. Altogether hundreds of thousands of distinct CDR3 sequences are present, around a fifth being singletons, with the ten largest covering around 45%. Pregnancy or lactation, uncontrolled infections and other autoimmune diseases were grounds for excluding patients. Clinical symptoms, serum thyroxine, TRAb, thyroid ultrasound and orbital computed tomography determined diagnosis. PBMCs originated in roughly 10 ml of fresh peripheral blood.

Source material: peripheral blood. The receptor comes from a woman aged 45-65 years with Graves' ophthalmopathy. V usage is TRBV6-1 and J usage is TRBJ2-5, with a tentative D call TRBD1 (6 bases). The CDR3 DNA reads as TGTGCCAGTGAGATACAGGGAGCCGGGGAGACCCAGTACTTC. It is translated as CASEIQGAGETQYF.